One and the same sample provided the 22 T cell receptor beta chains below, sequenced in a study of T cell responses to AZD1222 COVID-19 vaccine. Produced via immunoSEQ multiplex PCR; TCRdb's table is partial and in-frame only. The sample records over 150,000 clones, about nine tenths being singletons. Sequenced material: peripheral blood, taken on day 0 of AZD1222 vaccination. The source of these receptors is an adult in good health.

This chain uses TRBV6-5 with TRBJ1-4; no reliable D call. From germline, CDR1 is MNHEY and CDR2 SVGAGI. CDR3 length: 15 residues. V was trimmed by 0 bases and J by 7 bases, leaving 12 bases between them. The CDR3 DNA sequence: TGTGCCAGCAGTTACTCACCTGGCCCTAGTGAAAAACTGTTTTTT. Protein: CASSYSPGPSEKLFF.

The V call is TRBV7-6, the J call TRBJ1-6, with 7 bases fitting TRBD1. The CDR3 runs 15 residues. Germline CDR1 and CDR2: SGHVS and FNYEAQ. V shed 4 bases, J shed 7 bases, and the junction held 7 bases outside the gene matches. The CDR3 reads CASSSRQGRNSPLHF. The CDR3 DNA reads TGTGCCAGCAGCTCCAGACAGGGAAGGAATTCACCCCTCCACTTT.

CDR3 in DNA: TGCGCCAGCAGCTGGGCCCCCCCGGCAGGGGACGTTGGCTATGGCTACACCTTC. It codes for CASSWAPPAGDVGYGYTF. The rearrangement links TRBV5-1 to TRBJ1-2; a possible D gene is TRBD1 (6 bases). Germline V lookup: CDR1 SGHRS, CDR2 YFSETQ. This CDR3 is built from 18 residues. The germline V and J ends were trimmed by 3 bases and 4 bases, with 25 bases remaining between them.

V is TRBV27 and J is TRBJ2-2, with 9 bases fitting TRBD2. Per germline, CDR1 MNHEY and CDR2 SMNVEV (reference sequence). The length of the CDR3 is 15 residues. V lost 5 bases and J lost 5; bases outside the gene matches: 6. The CDR3 reads CASSGLAGPTGELFF. DNA for the CDR3: TGTGCCAGCAGTGGTCTAGCGGGGCCAACCGGGGAGCTGTTTTTT.

This chain links TRBV30 with TRBJ2-7; 7 bases match TRBD1. Germline CDR1 is GTSNPN and CDR2 is SVGIG (reference sequence). The V segment lost 3 bases and the J segment 2 bases; nucleotides outside the gene matches: 7. The CDR3 extends over 14 amino acids. The chain's CDR3 is CAWRGQTGPYEQYF. Written as DNA, the CDR3 is TGTGCCTGGAGAGGCCAGACAGGGCCCTACGAGCAGTACTTC.

This clone appeared a single time. CDR3 bases: TGTGCCAGTAGTTCAAACACAGATACGCAGTATTTT. Translation gives CASSSNTDTQYF. The rearrangement joins TRBV19 to TRBJ2-3; D ambiguous. CDR1 and CDR2 (germline): LNHDA, SQIVND (reference sequence). Trimming stripped 5 bases from V and 2 bases from J, with 5 bases between. CDR3 length equals 12 residues.

V is TRBV29-1 and J is TRBJ2-7; D call uncertain. Germline CDR1 is SQVTM and CDR2 is ANQGSEA. CDR3 length: 12 residues. V was pared by 7 bases and J by 0 bases, with 10 bases between. In DNA form, the CDR3 reads TGCAGCGCCTGGGGTGTCTCCTACGAGCAGTACTTC. As protein: CSAWGVSYEQYF.

The CDR3 region is CASSSGQGSFEPQHF. The CDR3 DNA is TGTGCCAGCAGTTCCGGACAGGGGAGTTTCGAGCCCCAGCATTTT. The chain recombines TRBV6-5 with TRBJ1-5, with TRBD1 matching over 9 bases. Unmatched junction bases numbered 9, after V lost 4 bases and J lost 8 bases. Germline V lookup: CDR1 MNHEY, CDR2 SVGAGI. This CDR3 is 15 amino acids long.

The V gene is TRBV4-1, the J gene TRBJ1-5; D gene ambiguous. The ends were cut back, 4 bases at V and 1 base at J, with 11 bases in the middle. Germline assignment: CDR1 MGHRA and CDR2 YSYEKL. The CDR3 is made up of 15 amino acids. The CDR3, as DNA: TGCGCCAGCAGCCCCCGACGAGAGAGCAATCAGCCCCAGCATTTT. This sequence encodes CASSPRRESNQPQHF.

This chain joins TRBV18 and TRBJ2-1; tentative D call: TRBD2 (6 bases). Deletions cut 0 bases from V and 2 bases from J, with 8 bases between. CDR1 and CDR2 from the germline V gene are KGHSH and LQKENI. The CDR3 is 15 amino acids. The CDR3 sequence: CASSPPSGTYNEQFF. CDR3 bases: TGTGCCAGCTCACCACCTAGCGGTACCTACAATGAGCAGTTCTTC.

This rearrangement joins TRBV4-2 to TRBJ2-7; 8 bases match TRBD2. Looked up from germline, CDR1 is LGHNA and CDR2 is YNFKEQ. Unmatched junction bases numbered 6, after V lost 4 bases and J lost 4 bases. This CDR3 contains 14 residues. The CDR3 sequence is CASSPSSGGYEQYF. CDR3 in DNA: TGTGCCAGCAGCCCCTCCTCGGGGGGGTACGAGCAGTACTTC.

The genes are TRBV5-1 and TRBJ1-2, with TRBD1 matching 8 bases. Germline V gives CDR1 SGHRS, CDR2 YFSETQ. V was pared by 4 bases and J by 4 bases, with 9 bases of the junction left unmatched. The CDR3 runs to 15 residues. CDR3 protein: CASSNTMTGVYGYTF. As DNA, the CDR3 is TGCGCCAGCAGCAATACTATGACAGGGGTCTATGGCTACACCTTC.

The rearrangement joins TRBV10-3 to TRBJ1-5, with 7 bases lining up with TRBD1. Trimming at V came to 7 bases and at J to 4 bases, leaving 4 bases not matched to a gene. The germline gives CDR1 ENHRY, CDR2 SYGVKD. The CDR3 runs 13 residues. The CDR3 sequence: CAIKGTANQPQHF. The CDR3 DNA sequence: TGTGCCATCAAGGGGACAGCTAATCAGCCCCAGCATTTT.

The CDR3 is CASSLELAGDTQYF. The CDR3 bases are TGCGCCAGCAGCTTGGAGCTAGCGGGAGATACGCAGTATTTT. This chain connects TRBV5-1 to TRBJ2-3, with 8 positions matching TRBD2. The junction had 2 bases not matched to a gene; V was cut back by 0 bases and J by 5 bases. The CDR3 runs 14 residues. Germline V gives CDR1 SGHRS, CDR2 YFSETQ. Full variable domain (missing parts from reference TRBV5-1 and TRBJ2-3): KAGVTQTPRYLIKTRGQQVTLSCSPISGHRSVSWYQQTPGQGLQFLFEYFSETQRNKGNFPGRFSGRQFSNSRSEMNVSTLELGDSALYLCASSLELAGDTQYFGPGTRLTVL.

The chain carries TRBV5-1 and TRBJ2-7; D unresolved. The CDR3 consists of 13 residues. CDR1 and CDR2 from the germline V gene are SGHRS and YFSETQ. V lost 0 bases and J 5 bases, leaving 9 bases between the germline ends. The CDR3 region has the DNA TGCGCCAGCAGCTTGGACGGTCGGGACGAGCAGTACTTC. This translates into CASSLDGRDEQYF. The variable domain in full, with the rest retrieved from reference TRBV5-1 and TRBJ2-7, is KAGVTQTPRYLIKTRGQQVTLSCSPISGHRSVSWYQQTPGQGLQFLFEYFSETQRNKGNFPGRFSGRQFSNSRSEMNVSTLELGDSALYLCASSLDGRDEQYFGPGTRLTVT.

The chain carries TRBV28 and TRBJ1-2, with D possibly being TRBD1 (5 bases). V lost 5 bases to trimming and J lost 1 base, with 20 bases between them. Germline values: CDR1 MDHEN, CDR2 SYDVKM. CDR3 length: 17 residues. Written as DNA, the CDR3 is TGTGCCAGCAGTCCGACGATGGGCCGACAGATTAACTATGGCTACACCTTC. Its protein is CASSPTMGRQINYGYTF.

The gene calls are TRBV7-8 and TRBJ1-6; 7 bases align to TRBD1. V lost 3 bases to trimming and J lost 10 bases; unmatched junction nucleotides: 18. The length of the CDR3 is 18 residues. Per germline, CDR1 SGHVS and CDR2 FQNEAQ. CDR3 protein: CASSFRIGGPGGGSPLHF. The CDR3 coding sequence is TGTGCCAGCAGCTTTAGAATTGGGGGGCCAGGGGGAGGGTCACCCCTCCACTTT.

The chain uses TRBV19 and TRBJ2-2; D may be TRBD1 (5 bases). The CDR3 contains 15 residues. V lost 5 bases to trimming and J lost 6 bases, with 16 bases between them. Germline loops: CDR1 LNHDA, CDR2 SQIVND (reference sequence). CDR3 DNA sequence: TGTGCCAGTAGTCCCAGCCCGACAGCGTCCGGGGAGCTGTTTTTT. This codes for CASSPSPTASGELFF.

The chain employs TRBV6-6 and TRBJ1-5, with D possibly TRBD1 on 5 matching bases. The CDR3 loop spans 16 amino acids. V lost 2 bases and J 0 bases, leaving 11 bases between the germline ends. Germline V CDR1 and CDR2: MNHNY, SVGAGI (reference sequence). CDR3 DNA: TGTGCCAGCAGTTACCGGGACGGACATAGCAATCAGCCCCAGCATTTT. Its translation is CASSYRDGHSNQPQHF.

The genes are TRBV2 and TRBJ2-6, with 9 bases matching TRBD2. Germline CDR1 is SNHLY and CDR2 is FYNNEI. The CDR3 is 15 amino acids. Trimming cost V 8 bases and J 3 bases; bases outside gene matches: 5. CDR3 sequence: CASGGTSNGANVLTF. CDR3 in DNA: TGTGCCAGCGGCGGGACTAGCAATGGGGCCAACGTCCTGACTTTC.

The V call is TRBV28, the J call TRBJ2-7; possibly TRBD2 for D (5 bases). The CDR3 covers 12 residues. In germline, CDR1 is MDHEN, CDR2 SYDVKM. V lost 3 bases to trimming and J lost 5 bases, with 8 bases between them. The CDR3 nucleotides are TGTGCCAGCAGTTTGGCCGGGGACGAGCAGTACTTC. It translates to CASSLAGDEQYF.

The gene calls are TRBV29-1 and TRBJ1-1; weak D call: TRBD1 (5 bases). Germline CDR1 and CDR2: SQVTM and ANQGSEA. Trimming took off 5 bases at V and 1 base at J, with 14 bases between the two ends. This CDR3 contains 14 residues. CDR3 sequence (DNA): TGCAGCGTTCGATGGGGAGACAGGAACACTGAAGCTTTCTTT. It encodes CSVRWGDRNTEAFF. Full variable domain (missing parts from reference TRBV29-1 and TRBJ1-1): SAVISQKPSRDICQRGTSLTIQCQVDSQVTMMFWYRQQPGQSLTLIATANQGSEATYESGFVIDKFPISRPNLTFSTLTVSNMSPEDSSIYLCSVRWGDRNTEAFFGQGTRLTVV.